This TCR beta chain was profiled in a study of cytomegalovirus exposure and HLA in healthy donors. Turning to this clone: Its antigen is still unknown.

V trimming: 6 bases; J trimming: 1 base; junction bases outside the gene matches: 6. CDR1 MNHNY and CDR2 SVGAGI come from the germline V gene (reference sequence). The CDR3 extends over 15 amino acids. PCR employed 60 Vbeta and 13 Jbeta primers. Profiled with immunoSEQ multiplex PCR; TCRdb holds only in-frame clones, not every one. Among 100,000 to 150,000 clones listed, 75% to 85% were seen once. General study findings and limits: Across donors, sequencing depth was assumed by presence/absence analyses to be roughly uniform. Associated with cytomegalovirus, according to the listing, were 164 TCR beta chains.

This sequence was found in a man in his thirties or forties in good health and CMV-seronegative. The rearrangement uses TRBV6-6 and TRBJ2-7; 10 nucleotides match TRBD2. The sample consisted of PBMCs. This chain's CDR3 is CASRPTSGSSYEQYF. DNA for the CDR3: TGTGCCAGCAGACCGACTAGCGGGTCGTCCTACGAGCAGTACTTC.